This TCR beta chain was profiled in a study of identical twins. The CDR3 spans 18 residues. Germline CDR1 MNHEY, CDR2 SMNVEV (reference sequence). Losses at the gene ends were 2 bases for V and 0 bases for J; bases not matched to a gene: 11. TCRdb re-called the 5' RACE reads with MiXCR, one entry per CDR3 protein. Among 460,000 or so distinct CDR3 sequences, more than 13% were seen once, and the ten largest hold about 0.53%. This sample also belongs to another study, concerning yellow fever vaccine responses in identical twins.

This receptor was identified in a woman aged 18-29 years in good health. This chain connects TRBV27 to TRBJ1-2, with 8 bases identical to TRBD1. Material for sequencing was CD4+ T cells sorted from blood. Here the CDR3 reads CASSLSGRPGQANYGYTF. The CDR3 DNA follows: TGTGCCAGCAGTTTAAGCGGGCGACCGGGACAGGCTAACTATGGCTACACCTTC.